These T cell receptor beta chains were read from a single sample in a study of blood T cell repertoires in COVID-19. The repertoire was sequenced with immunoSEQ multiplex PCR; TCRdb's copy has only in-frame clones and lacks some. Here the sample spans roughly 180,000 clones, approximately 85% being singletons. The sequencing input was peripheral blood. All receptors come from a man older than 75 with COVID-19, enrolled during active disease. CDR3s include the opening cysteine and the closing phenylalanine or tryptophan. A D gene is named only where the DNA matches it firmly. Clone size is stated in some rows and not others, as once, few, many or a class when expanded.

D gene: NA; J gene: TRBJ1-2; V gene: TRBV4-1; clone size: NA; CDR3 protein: CASSQGHMEASGYTF; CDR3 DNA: TGCGCCAGCAGCCAAGGCCACATGGAAGCGAGTGGCTACACCTTC
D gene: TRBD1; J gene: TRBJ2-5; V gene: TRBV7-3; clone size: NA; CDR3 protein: CASSLSPGQGLETQYF; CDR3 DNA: TGTGCCAGCAGCTTAAGTCCGGGACAGGGCCTCGAGACCCAGTACTTC
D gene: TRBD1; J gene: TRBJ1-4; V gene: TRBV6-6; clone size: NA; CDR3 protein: CASSRYGQGDEKLFF; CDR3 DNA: TGTGCCAGCAGCCGATATGGACAGGGGGATGAAAAACTGTTTTTT
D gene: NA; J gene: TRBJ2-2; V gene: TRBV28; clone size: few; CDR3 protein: CASSSLTHSGLLFF; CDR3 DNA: TGTGCCAGCAGTTCTCTCACGCACAGCGGTTTGCTGTTTTTT
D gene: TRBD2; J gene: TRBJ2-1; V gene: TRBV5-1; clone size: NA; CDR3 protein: CASSMMGPLAGGRNEQFF; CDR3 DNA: TGCGCCAGCAGCATGATGGGGCCTTTAGCGGGGGGCAGGAATGAGCAGTTCTTC
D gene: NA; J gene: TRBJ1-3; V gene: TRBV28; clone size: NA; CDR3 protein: CASSLGSGLGSDIYF; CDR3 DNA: TGTGCCAGCAGTTTAGGTTCAGGTTTGGGTTCCGACATATATTTT
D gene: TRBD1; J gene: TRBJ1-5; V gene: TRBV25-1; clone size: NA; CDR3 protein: CAKNVRDRVVQPQHF; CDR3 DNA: TGTGCCAAGAACGTCCGGGACAGGGTCGTTCAGCCCCAGCATTTT
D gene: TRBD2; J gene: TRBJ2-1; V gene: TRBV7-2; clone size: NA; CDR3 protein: CASSSRRLAVSSYNEQFF; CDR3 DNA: TGTGCCAGCAGCTCCCGGCGACTAGCGGTTAGCTCCTACAATGAGCAGTTCTTC
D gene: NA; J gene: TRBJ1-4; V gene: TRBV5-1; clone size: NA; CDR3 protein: CASSLAEGTNEKLFF; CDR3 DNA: TGCGCCAGCAGCTTGGCTGAGGGAACTAATGAAAAACTGTTTTTT
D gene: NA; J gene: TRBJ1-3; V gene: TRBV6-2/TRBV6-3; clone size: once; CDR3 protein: CASSLQLRNTIYF; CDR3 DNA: TGTGCCAGCAGTTTACAGCTGAGAAACACCATATATTTT
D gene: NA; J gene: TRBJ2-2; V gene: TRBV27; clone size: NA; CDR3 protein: CASSIGDFRLNTGELFF; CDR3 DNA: TGTGCCAGCAGTATAGGGGACTTCCGGCTGAACACCGGGGAGCTGTTTTTT
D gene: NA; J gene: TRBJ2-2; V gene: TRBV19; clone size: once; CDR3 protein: CASSIEAGVRYWTGELFF; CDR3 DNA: TGTGCCAGTAGTATAGAGGCAGGGGTACGGTATTGGACCGGGGAGCTGTTTTTT
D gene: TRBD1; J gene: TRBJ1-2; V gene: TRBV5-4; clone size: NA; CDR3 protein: CASSPGTGDTVGYTF; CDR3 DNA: TGTGCCAGCAGCCCGGGGACAGGGGATACGGTTGGCTACACCTTC
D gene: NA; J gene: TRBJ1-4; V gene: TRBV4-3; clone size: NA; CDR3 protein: CASSQDQGATNEKLFF; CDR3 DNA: TGCGCCAGCAGCCAAGATCAAGGGGCAACTAATGAAAAACTGTTTTTT
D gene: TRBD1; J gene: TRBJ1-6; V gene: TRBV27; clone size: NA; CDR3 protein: CASSLKGQGAQNSPLHF; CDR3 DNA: TGTGCCAGCAGTTTAAAGGGACAGGGGGCTCAAAATTCACCCCTCCACTTT
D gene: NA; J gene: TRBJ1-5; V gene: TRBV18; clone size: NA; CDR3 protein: CASSPFGHNSNQPQHF; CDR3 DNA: TGTGCCAGCTCACCCTTCGGACACAATAGCAATCAGCCCCAGCATTTT
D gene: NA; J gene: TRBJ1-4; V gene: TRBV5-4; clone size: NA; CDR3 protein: CASSLPGNEKLFF; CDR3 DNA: TGTGCCAGCAGCTTGCCAGGGAATGAAAAACTGTTTTTT
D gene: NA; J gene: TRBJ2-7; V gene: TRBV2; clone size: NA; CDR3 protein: CASSEGPISYEQYF; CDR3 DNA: TGTGCCAGCAGTGAAGGCCCTATTTCCTACGAGCAGTACTTC
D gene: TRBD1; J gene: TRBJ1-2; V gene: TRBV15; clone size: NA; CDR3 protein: CATSRLQGRDGYTF; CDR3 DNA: TGTGCCACCAGCAGATTACAGGGGAGAGATGGCTACACCTTC
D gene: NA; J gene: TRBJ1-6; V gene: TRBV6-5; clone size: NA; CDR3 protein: CASTPRGSYNSPLHF; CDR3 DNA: TGTGCCAGCACCCCCAGGGGCTCCTATAATTCACCCCTCCACTTT
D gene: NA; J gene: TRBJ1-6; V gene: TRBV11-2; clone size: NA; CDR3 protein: CASSFRTDNSPLHF; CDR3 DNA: TGTGCCAGCAGCTTCAGGACAGACAATTCACCCCTCCACTTT
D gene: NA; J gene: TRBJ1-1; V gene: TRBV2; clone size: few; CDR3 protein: CASSEEGGVRNTEAFF; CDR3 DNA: TGTGCCAGCAGTGAAGAAGGGGGGGTAAGGAACACTGAAGCTTTCTTT
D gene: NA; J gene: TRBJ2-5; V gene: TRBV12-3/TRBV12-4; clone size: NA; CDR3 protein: CASRPGIQETQYF; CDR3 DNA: TGTGCCAGCAGACCAGGGATACAAGAGACCCAGTACTTC
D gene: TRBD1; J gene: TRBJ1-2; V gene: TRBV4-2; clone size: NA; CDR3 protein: CASSPGDRVNYGYTF; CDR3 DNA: TGTGCCAGCAGCCCCGGGGACAGGGTGAACTATGGCTACACCTTC
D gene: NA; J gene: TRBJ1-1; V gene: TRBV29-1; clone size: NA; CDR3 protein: CSAYREPTEAFF; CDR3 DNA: TGCAGCGCGTACCGGGAGCCCACTGAAGCTTTCTTT
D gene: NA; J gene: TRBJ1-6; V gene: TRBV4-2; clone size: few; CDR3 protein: CASSQGTNSPLHF; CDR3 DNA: TGTGCCAGCAGCCAGGGCACAAATTCACCCCTCCACTTT
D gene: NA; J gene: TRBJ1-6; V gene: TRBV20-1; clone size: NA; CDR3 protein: CSARGTTLPHF; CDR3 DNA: TGCAGTGCTAGGGGGACAACTCTCCCTCACTTT
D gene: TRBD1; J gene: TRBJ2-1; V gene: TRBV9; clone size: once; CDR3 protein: CASSASGTAYNEQFF; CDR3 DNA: TGTGCCAGCAGCGCCTCCGGGACAGCATACAATGAGCAGTTCTTC
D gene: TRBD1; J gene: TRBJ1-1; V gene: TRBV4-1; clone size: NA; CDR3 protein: CASSHVPGGMNTEAFF; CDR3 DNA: TGCGCCAGCAGCCACGTTCCAGGGGGCATGAACACTGAAGCTTTCTTT
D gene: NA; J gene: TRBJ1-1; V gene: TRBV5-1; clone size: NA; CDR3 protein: CASSDPGRGTEAFF; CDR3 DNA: TGCGCCAGCAGCGACCCGGGGAGGGGGACTGAAGCTTTCTTT
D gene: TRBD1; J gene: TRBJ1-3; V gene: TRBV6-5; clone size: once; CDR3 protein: CASSFTGANTGVYF; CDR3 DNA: TGTGCCAGCAGTTTCACCGGGGCAAATACAGGGGTATATTTT
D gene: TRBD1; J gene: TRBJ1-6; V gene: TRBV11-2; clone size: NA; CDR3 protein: CASNNRGFNSPLHF; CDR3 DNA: TGTGCCAGCAACAACAGGGGATTTAATTCACCCCTCCACTTT
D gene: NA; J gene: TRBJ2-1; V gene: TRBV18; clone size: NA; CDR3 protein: CASSRRQVNEQFF; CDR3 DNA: TGTGCCAGCTCACGACGGCAGGTCAATGAGCAGTTCTTC
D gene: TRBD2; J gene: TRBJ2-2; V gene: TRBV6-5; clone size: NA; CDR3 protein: CAGGGYTGELFF; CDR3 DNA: TGTGCCGGGGGGGGTTACACCGGGGAGCTGTTTTTT
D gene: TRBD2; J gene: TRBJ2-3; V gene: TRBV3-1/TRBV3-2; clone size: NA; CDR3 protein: CASSQGKRGYTDTQYF; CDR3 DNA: TGTGCCAGCAGCCAGGGAAAGCGGGGCTACACAGATACGCAGTATTTT
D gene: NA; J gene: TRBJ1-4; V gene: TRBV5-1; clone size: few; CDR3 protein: CALTETVEEKLFF; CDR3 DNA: TGCGCCCTCACTGAGACAGTAGAGGAAAAACTGTTTTTT
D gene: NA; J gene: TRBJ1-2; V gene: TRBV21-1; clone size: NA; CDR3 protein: CASSPRCQQGTCYTF; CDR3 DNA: TGTGCCAGCAGCCCCAGGTGTCAACAGGGGACTTGCTACACCTTC
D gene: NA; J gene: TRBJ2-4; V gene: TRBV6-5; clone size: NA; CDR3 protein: CASSKTTGWNIQYF; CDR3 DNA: TGTGCCAGCAGTAAAACAACAGGGTGGAACATTCAGTACTTC
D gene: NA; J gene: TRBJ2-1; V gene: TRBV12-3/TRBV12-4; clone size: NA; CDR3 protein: CASSLVSSYEQFF; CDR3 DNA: TGTGCCAGCAGTTTAGTCTCTAGCTATGAGCAGTTCTTC
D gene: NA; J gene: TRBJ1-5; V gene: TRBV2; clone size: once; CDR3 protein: CASSGRERRNQPQHF; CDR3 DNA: TGTGCCAGCAGTGGGAGAGAGAGGCGCAATCAGCCCCAGCATTTT
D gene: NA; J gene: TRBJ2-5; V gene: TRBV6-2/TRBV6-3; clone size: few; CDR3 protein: CASSPGEETQYF; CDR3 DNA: TGTGCCAGCAGTCCAGGGGAAGAGACCCAGTACTTC
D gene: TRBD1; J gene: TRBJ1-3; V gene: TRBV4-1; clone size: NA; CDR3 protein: CASSQGRDRGDTIYF; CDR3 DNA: TGCGCCAGCAGCCAAGGACGGGACAGGGGGGACACCATATATTTT
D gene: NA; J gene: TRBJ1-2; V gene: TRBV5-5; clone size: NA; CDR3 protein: CASSPLAGNYGYTF; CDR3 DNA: TGTGCCAGCAGCCCACTTGCAGGGAACTATGGCTACACCTTC
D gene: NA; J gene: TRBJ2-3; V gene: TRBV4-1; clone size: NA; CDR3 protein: CASSQSPLADTQYF; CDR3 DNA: TGCGCCAGCAGCCAATCCCCTCTCGCAGATACGCAGTATTTT
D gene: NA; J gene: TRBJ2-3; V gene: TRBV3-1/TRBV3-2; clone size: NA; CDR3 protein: CASSQVGTDTQYF; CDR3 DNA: TGTGCCAGCAGCCAAGTAGGCACAGATACGCAGTATTTT
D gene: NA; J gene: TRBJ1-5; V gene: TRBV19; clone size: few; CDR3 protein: CASSTGQNQPQHF; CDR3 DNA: TGTGCCAGTAGTACCGGACAGAATCAGCCCCAGCATTTT
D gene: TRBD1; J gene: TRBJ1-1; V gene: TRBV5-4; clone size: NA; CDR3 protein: CASSLASGTDSMNTEAFF; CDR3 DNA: TGTGCCAGCAGCTTGGCATCCGGGACAGACTCCATGAACACTGAAGCTTTCTTT
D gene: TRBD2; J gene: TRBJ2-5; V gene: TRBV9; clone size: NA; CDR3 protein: CASSVGVAAGGSETQYF; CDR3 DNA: TGTGCCAGCAGCGTAGGGGTTGCAGCGGGGGGCTCAGAGACCCAGTACTTC
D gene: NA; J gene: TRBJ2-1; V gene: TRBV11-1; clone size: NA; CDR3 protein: CASSPTSYDYNEQFF; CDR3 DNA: TGTGCCAGCAGCCCGACTAGTTACGACTACAATGAGCAGTTCTTC
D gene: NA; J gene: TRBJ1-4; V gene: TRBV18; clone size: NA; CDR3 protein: CASSELQGQNEKLFF; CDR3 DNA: TGTGCCAGCTCAGAACTACAGGGACAAAATGAAAAACTGTTTTTT
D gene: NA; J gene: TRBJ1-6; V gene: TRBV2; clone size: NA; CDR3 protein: CASSAHRLENSPLHF; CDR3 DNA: TGTGCCAGCAGTGCCCACAGATTAGAGAATTCACCCCTCCACTTT
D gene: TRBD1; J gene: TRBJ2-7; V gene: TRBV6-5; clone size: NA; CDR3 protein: CASSYSGQTHEQYF; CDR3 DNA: TGTGCCAGCAGTTACTCGGGACAGACCCACGAGCAGTACTTC
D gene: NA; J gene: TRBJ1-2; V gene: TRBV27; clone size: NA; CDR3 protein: CASSYQGNGYTF; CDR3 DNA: TGTGCCAGCAGTTACCAGGGAAATGGCTACACCTTC
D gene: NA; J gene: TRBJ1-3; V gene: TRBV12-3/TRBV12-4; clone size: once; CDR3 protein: CASRGVGNTIYF; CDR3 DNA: TGTGCCAGCAGAGGGGTTGGAAACACCATATATTTT
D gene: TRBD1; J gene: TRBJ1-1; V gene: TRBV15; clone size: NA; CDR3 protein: CATSRLGQGNTEAFF; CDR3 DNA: TGTGCCACCAGCAGACTGGGACAGGGAAACACTGAAGCTTTCTTT